A selection of T cell receptor beta chains follows, all from one sample in a study of regulatory T cells in long-lasting Graves disease. TCRdb itself ran the multiplex PCR reads through MiXCR, one entry per CDR3 protein. The data show 350,000 to 450,000 distinct CDR3 sequences, with over 12% seen just once and approximately 8% held by the top ten. A further study also used this sample, focusing on T cells in Graves' hyperthyroidism and ophthalmopathy.

The sample was peripheral blood mononuclear cells (PBMCs), taken at new diagnosis, from a patient treated with antithyroid drugs. These receptors all come from a woman in her forties with Graves disease. Each CDR3 is given with its conserved first and last residue. A D gene is named only where the DNA matches it firmly.

11,TRBD1,TRBJ2-7,TRBV2,CARGQGYEQYF
14,TRBD2,TRBJ2-1,TRBV30,CALTGTSGYNEQFF
18,.,TRBJ2-2,TRBV6-5,CASSYFLIQGSNTGELFF
13,.,TRBJ1-1,TRBV19,CASTAGAPNEAFF
14,TRBD2,TRBJ2-5,TRBV6-1,CASQRERPVGEQYF
17,.,TRBJ1-2,TRBV7-9,CASRKPTGTSESYGYTF
17,.,TRBJ2-4,TRBV10-3,CAISDARSQGAKNIQYF
18,.,TRBJ1-4,TRBV7-2,CASSPRRTLGTNGEKLFF
15,.,TRBJ1-5,TRBV5-1,CASSVGTSPNQPQHF
15,.,TRBJ1-5,TRBV28,CASSPNRVSNQPQHF
14,.,TRBJ2-5,TRBV5-1,CASTPGTTQGTQYF
14,TRBD1,TRBJ1-2,TRBV28,CASTGGGQNYGYTF
15,.,TRBJ1-3,TRBV4-2,CASSPVVDSGNTIYF
16,.,TRBJ2-3,TRBV9,CASSVVLVGNTDTQYF
16,TRBD2,TRBJ2-3,TRBV28,CASSLMTSGGTDTQYF
21,TRBD1,TRBJ2-2,TRBV15,CAPSRPKLWDRIWGNTGELFF
14,.,TRBJ2-7,TRBV28,CASILTRGRYEQYF
15,.,TRBJ1-1,TRBV7-9,CASSLNPGWVAEAFF
14,TRBD1,TRBJ1-5,TRBV19,CASSLDRGGTPQHF
14,.,TRBJ1-5,TRBV18,CASSPPGARQPQHF
18,TRBD2,TRBJ2-7,TRBV15,CATSRAPGDSGSSYEQYF
15,TRBD2,TRBJ2-1,TRBV18,CASSLPGLAINEQFF
18,.,TRBJ2-5,TRBV20-1,CSARVPSGAWTETETQYF
13,.,TRBJ2-7,TRBV10-3,CAISESGGYEQYF
18,TRBD2,TRBJ2-5,TRBV11-3,CASSLDLPGLAGGETQYF
13,TRBD2,TRBJ2-2,TRBV30,CAAGERESGELFF
12,.,TRBJ2-7,TRBV11-3,CASSLDTNRARF
16,TRBD2,TRBJ2-1,TRBV2,CASSESSGSSYNEQFF
13,.,TRBJ2-2,TRBV29-1,CSAQGVSTGELFF
16,.,TRBJ1-5,TRBV7-8,CASSSLGRLLNQPQHF
16,TRBD1,TRBJ2-7,TRBV18,CASSSTGTGNSYEQYF
13,TRBD1,TRBJ1-1,TRBV20-1,CSAQGQGGTEAFF
12,.,TRBJ1-2,TRBV28,CASSLTGYGYTF
17,.,TRBJ1-1,TRBV5-1,CAGSYTSGGSQSIEAFF
15,TRBD1,TRBJ2-1,TRBV18,CASSPQRTGDNEQFF
15,.,TRBJ2-2,TRBV7-8,CASSHSGSGDGELFF
13,.,TRBJ1-2,TRBV28,CASSLLGREGYTF
13,.,TRBJ2-1,TRBV7-2,CASSFGPDNEQFF
12,.,TRBJ2-5,TRBV10-3,CAISPDKETQYF
8,.,TRBJ1-1,TRBV6-1,CASGPAFF
18,TRBD2,TRBJ2-7,TRBV10-3,CAIRPGLARNNLSYEQYF
14,TRBD1,TRBJ1-6,TRBV2,CASIPGQRNPPLHF
13,.,TRBJ2-2,TRBV10-2,CASSVYRSGELFF
15,.,TRBJ1-5,TRBV4-1,CASSQQGYSNQPQHF
13,.,TRBJ2-1,TRBV11-3,CASSPGVLSEQFF
16,.,TRBJ2-3,TRBV7-8,CASSSWTGGGTDTQYF
12,.,TRBJ1-1,TRBV6-2/TRBV6-3,CASKIPNTEAFF
14,TRBD1,TRBJ1-2,TRBV7-9,CASSLTGAAYGYTF
15,.,TRBJ2-5,TRBV7-2,CASSIASGAEETQYF
14,.,TRBJ2-5,TRBV6-1,CASSQGGSLETQYF
16,TRBD2,TRBJ2-5,TRBV7-9,CASSFPTSGSAETQYF
14,.,TRBJ2-7,TRBV28,CASSPPSLGGSRYF
12,.,TRBJ2-1,TRBV11-3,CASSPGTYEQFF
16,TRBD2,TRBJ2-1,TRBV6-5,CASSYFPGGTAIEQFF
13,.,TRBJ1-1,TRBV20-1,CSANGWVNTEAFF